The TCR beta chain described here comes from a study of blood T cell repertoires in COVID-19 (dated by TCRdb to 2019 to 2021). Context from the whole study: Collaborator samples came from the United States, Italy and Spain and covered acute and convalescent phases of COVID-19. The samples were drawn from two sources: the first 160 participants of the ongoing ImmuneRACE study, and 1,000 to 1,500 subjects contributed by 6 global collaborators. The material from the prospective study consisted of cDNA or gDNA derived from T cells, B-cell-depleted T cells, or PBMCs. The dataset comprised deeply sampled blood TCRbeta repertoires from subjects exposed to, actively infected with, or recovered from COVID-19. Where available, HLA class I and class II types were taken from metadata supplied by the sample provider and were not determined by assay-based typing. A de-identified subject ID, COVID-19 status, age in years and sex were almost always included in the sample metadata. The repertoires were made available in a free public database intended to serve as a resource for research on the immune response to SARS-CoV-2.

From cysteine to phenylalanine, the CDR3 is 14 amino acids long. Just CDR3 DNA is preserved here, 42 bases in frame from base 1. The V end loses 1 base and the J end loses 5 bases, and a stretch of 11 bases separates them. CDR1 and CDR2 are read off the germline V gene as MGHRA and YSYEKL. As to this clone: This clone's antigen is unknown. No much larger clonotype is one base removed from it; base qualities were not supplied.

On the study overall, not on this receptor specifically: The amount of clinical and demographic metadata varied by source and participant and was provided uncurated.

TCRbeta CDR3 regions were amplified from genomic DNA using the immunoSEQ Assay, a bias-controlled multiplex PCR. The paper's processing steps were these. The number of nucleated cells in each sample was estimated from the amplification of reference gene primers within the assay. To quantify the absolute abundance of each unique TCRbeta CDR3 rearrangement, sequence reads were collapsed and filtered. For each sample, productive Simpson clonality was calculated as the square root of Simpson's diversity index over productive rearrangements. Sourced from immuneACCESS, this table was stored by TCRdb with only in-frame sequences that have V and J called. A share of the clones is absent; for the studies checked, an unresolved V gene accounts for under half, and the remainder has no known explanation. That table gives V, J and clone size, and the DNA gave D and trimming. The sample data list some 250,000 clones, and over 75% of these were observed just once. 1.9% of the sample comes from the top ten.

Participants in the prospective study were enrolled through a virtual design, were aged roughly 18 to 100 years, and lived in fewer than 30 United States geographic areas. In the prospective study, participants were assigned to cohorts based on the clinical history participants reported in a screening survey and a study questionnaire. For ImmuneRACE Cohort 3, a participant was defined as recovered based on two consecutive negative NP/OP PCR tests, clearance by a healthcare professional, or resolution of symptoms. Each participant in the prospective study had whole blood, serum and a nasopharyngeal or oropharyngeal swab collected by mobile phlebotomists. Participants in the prospective study had the option to provide additional blood draws and questionnaires over a roughly 2-month period. Prospective study blood samples were shipped either frozen or at room temperature before DNA extraction.

In this chain, TRBV4-1 is recombined with TRBJ2-5; TRBD2 is a weak D gene call, 6 bases matching. Sequencing used PBMCs or T cells enriched from blood (not recorded which). This TCR was recovered from a woman between 50 and 59 years old who had recovered from COVID-19. The sequenced DNA is TGCGCCAGCAGCCAAGGGGCAGGGAGGGAGACCCAGTACTTC. This yields the protein CASSQGAGRETQYF.